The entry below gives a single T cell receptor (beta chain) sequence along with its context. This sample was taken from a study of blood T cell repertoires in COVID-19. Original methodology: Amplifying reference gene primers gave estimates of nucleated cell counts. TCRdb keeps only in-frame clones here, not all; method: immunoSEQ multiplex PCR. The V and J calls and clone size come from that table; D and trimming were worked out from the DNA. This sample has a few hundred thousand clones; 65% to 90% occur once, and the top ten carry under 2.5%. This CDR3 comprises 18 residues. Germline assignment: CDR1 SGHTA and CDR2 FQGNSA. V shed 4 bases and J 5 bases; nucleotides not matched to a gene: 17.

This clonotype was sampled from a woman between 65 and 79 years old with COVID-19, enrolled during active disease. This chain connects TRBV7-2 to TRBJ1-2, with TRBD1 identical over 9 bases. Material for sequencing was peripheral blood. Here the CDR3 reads CASSSSSGTGSSGYGYTF. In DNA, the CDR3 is TGTGCCAGCAGCTCCTCATCCGGGACAGGGAGTTCAGGGTATGGCTACACCTTC.